The sample holds many counts of the clone carrying this T cell receptor beta chain. Its antigen is still unknown. V lost 5 bases and J lost 4, with 16 bases in between. The CDR3 runs to 15 residues. In TCRdb, the 5' RACE reads were re-called with MiXCR into one record per CDR3 protein. Of 250,000 to 300,000 distinct CDR3 sequences in the sample, about 8.3% were seen once. The data are from a study of identical twins. Study findings and constraints: Beta out-of-frame twin sharing showed a weaker excess. Cord blood's abundant beta clonotypes had fewer insertions, unlike memory repertoires.

This sample was shared with a second study, whose subject was yellow fever vaccine responses in identical twins. That work contributes: Vaccine T cell responses of twins reportedly seemed partly convergent and partly personalized.

The rearrangement links TRBV12-3 or TRBV12-4 to TRBJ2-3; D is perhaps TRBD1 or TRBD2 (5 bases each). Sequencing was done on a sample of CD8+ T cells sorted from blood. The sequence derives from a woman aged 18-35 years in good health. CDR3: CASSGKDPGPDTQYF. CDR3 in DNA: TGTGCCAGCAGTGGCAAGGACCCGGGGCCAGATACGCAGTATTTT.